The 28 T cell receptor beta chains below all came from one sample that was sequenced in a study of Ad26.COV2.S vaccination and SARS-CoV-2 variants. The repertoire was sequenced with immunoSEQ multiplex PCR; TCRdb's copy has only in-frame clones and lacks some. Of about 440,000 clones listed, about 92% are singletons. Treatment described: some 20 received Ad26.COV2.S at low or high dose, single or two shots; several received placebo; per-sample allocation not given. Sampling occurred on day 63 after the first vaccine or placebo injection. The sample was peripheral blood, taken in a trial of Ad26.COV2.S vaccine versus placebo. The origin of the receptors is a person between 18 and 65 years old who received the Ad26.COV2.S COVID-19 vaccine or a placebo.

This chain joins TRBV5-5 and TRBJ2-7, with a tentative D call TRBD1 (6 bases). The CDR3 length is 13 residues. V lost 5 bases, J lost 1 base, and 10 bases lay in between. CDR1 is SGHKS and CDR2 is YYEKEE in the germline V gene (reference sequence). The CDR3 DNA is TGTGCCAGCAGTTCCGGGACATCCTACGAGCAGTACTTC. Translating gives CASSSGTSYEQYF.

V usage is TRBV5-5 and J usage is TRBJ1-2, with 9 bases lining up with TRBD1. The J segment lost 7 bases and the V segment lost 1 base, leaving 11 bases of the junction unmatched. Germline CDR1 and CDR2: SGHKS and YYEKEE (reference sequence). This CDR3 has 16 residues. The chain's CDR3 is CASSLWAGTGTSGYTF. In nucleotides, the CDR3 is TGTGCCAGCAGCTTGTGGGCCGGGACAGGGACCTCTGGCTACACCTTC.

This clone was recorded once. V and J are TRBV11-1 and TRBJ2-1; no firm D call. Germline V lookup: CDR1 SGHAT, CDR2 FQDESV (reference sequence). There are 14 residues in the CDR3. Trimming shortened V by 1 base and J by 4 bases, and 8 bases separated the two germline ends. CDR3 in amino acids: CASSLVATYNEQFF. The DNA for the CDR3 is TGTGCCAGCAGCTTAGTTGCGACTTACAATGAGCAGTTCTTC.

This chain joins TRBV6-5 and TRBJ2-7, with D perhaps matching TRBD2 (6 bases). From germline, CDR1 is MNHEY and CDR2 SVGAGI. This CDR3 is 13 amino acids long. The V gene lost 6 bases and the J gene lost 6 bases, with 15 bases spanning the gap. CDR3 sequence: CASRGTFGGEQYF. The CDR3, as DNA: TGTGCCAGCAGGGGGACTTTTGGGGGCGAGCAGTACTTC.

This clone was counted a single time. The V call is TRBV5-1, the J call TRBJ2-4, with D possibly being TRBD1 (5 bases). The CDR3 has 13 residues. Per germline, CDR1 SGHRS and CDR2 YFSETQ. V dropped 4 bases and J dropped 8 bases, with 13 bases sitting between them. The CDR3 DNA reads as TGCGCCAGCAGCCCCACAGGTACCTACATTCAGTACTTC. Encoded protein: CASSPTGTYIQYF.

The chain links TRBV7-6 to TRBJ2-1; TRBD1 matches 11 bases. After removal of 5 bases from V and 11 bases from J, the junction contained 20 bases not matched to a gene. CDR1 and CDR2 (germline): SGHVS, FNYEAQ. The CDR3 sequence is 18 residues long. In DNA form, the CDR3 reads TGTGCCAGCAGCCTAAGTGTTATATGGACAGGGGGCGATTCCAAGCAGTTCTTC. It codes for CASSLSVIWTGGDSKQFF.

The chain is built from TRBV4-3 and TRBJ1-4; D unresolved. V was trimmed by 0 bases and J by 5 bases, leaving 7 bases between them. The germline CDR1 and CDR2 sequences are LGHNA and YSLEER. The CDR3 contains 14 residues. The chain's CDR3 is CASSQDGSNEKLFF. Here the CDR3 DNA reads TGCGCCAGCAGCCAAGATGGATCGAATGAAAAACTGTTTTTT.

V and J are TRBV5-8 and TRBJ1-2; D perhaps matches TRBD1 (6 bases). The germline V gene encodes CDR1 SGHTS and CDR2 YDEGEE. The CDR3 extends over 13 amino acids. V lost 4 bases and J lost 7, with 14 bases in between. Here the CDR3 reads CASSRTARSGYTF. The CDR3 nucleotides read TGTGCCAGCAGCCGGACAGCGCGTAGTGGCTACACCTTC.

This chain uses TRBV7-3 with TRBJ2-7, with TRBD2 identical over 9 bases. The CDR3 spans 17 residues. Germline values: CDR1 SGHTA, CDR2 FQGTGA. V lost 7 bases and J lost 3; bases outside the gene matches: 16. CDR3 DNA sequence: TGTGCCAGCACCCCGGTATGGTCGGTGACTAGCGGCTACGAGCAGTACTTC. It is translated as CASTPVWSVTSGYEQYF.

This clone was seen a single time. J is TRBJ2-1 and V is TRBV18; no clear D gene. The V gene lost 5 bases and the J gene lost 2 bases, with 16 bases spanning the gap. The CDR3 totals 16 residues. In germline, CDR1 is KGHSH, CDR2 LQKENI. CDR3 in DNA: TGTGCCAGCTCATTGTCTCAACCAAGACCCTACAATGAGCAGTTCTTC. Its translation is CASSLSQPRPYNEQFF.

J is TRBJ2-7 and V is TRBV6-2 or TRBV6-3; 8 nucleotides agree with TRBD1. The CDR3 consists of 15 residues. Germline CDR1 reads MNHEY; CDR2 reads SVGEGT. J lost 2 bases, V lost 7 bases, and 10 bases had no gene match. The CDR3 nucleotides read TGTGCCAGCATCCCCAGGCGCAGGGGGCCCTACGAGCAGTACTTC. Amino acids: CASIPRRRGPYEQYF.

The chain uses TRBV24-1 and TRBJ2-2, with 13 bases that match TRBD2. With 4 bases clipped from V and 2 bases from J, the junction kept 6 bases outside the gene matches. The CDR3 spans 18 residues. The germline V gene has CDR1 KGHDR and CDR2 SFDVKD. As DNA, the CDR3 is TGTGCCACCAGTGACGTAGGGACTAGCGGGATTAACACCGGGGAGCTGTTTTTT. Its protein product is CATSDVGTSGINTGELFF.

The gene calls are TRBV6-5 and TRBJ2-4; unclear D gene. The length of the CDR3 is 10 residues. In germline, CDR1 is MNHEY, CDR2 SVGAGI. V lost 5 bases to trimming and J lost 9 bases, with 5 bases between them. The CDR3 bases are TGTGCCAGCAGTATTGGCATTCAGTACTTC. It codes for CASSIGIQYF.

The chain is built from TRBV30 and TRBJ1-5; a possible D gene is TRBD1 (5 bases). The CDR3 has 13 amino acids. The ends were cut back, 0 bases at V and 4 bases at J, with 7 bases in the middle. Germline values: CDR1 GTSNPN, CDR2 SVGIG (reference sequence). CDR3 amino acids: CAWSVEGNQPQHF. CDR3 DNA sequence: TGTGCCTGGAGTGTGGAGGGGAATCAGCCCCAGCATTTT.

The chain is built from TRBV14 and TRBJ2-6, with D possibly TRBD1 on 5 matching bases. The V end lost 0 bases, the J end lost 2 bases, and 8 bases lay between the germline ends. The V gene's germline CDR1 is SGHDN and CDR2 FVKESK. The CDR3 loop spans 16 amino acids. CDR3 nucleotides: TGTGCCAGCAGCCAAGAGGTCAGGGCTGGGGCCAACGTCCTGACTTTC. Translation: CASSQEVRAGANVLTF. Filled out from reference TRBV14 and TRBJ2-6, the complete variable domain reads EAGVTQFPSHSVIEKGQTVTLRCDPISGHDNLYWYRRVMGKEIKFLLHFVKESKQDESGMPNNRFLAERTGGTYSTLKVQPAELEDSGVYFCASSQEVRAGANVLTFGAGSRLTVL.

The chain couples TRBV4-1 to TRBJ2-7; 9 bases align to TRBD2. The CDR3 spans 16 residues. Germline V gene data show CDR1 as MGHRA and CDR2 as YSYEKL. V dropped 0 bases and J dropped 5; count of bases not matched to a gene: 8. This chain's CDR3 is CASSQEGGLAINEQYF. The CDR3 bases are TGCGCCAGCAGCCAAGAAGGGGGACTAGCAATCAACGAGCAGTACTTC.

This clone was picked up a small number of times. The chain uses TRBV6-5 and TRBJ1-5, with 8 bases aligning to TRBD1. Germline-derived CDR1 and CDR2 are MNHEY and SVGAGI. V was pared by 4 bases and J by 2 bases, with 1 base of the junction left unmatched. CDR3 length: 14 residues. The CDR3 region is CASSLDRGNQPQHF. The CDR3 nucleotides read TGTGCCAGCAGTTTGGACAGGGGCAATCAGCCCCAGCATTTT.

CDR3 sequence: CASSGRTRVGTDTQYF. The CDR3 DNA reads as TGCGCCAGCAGCGGGAGGACTAGAGTGGGCACAGATACGCAGTATTTT. The rearrangement uses TRBV5-1 and TRBJ2-3; 7 positions agree with TRBD2. There are 16 residues in the CDR3. The germline V gene encodes CDR1 SGHRS and CDR2 YFSETQ. With 4 bases clipped from V and 1 base from J, the junction kept 9 bases outside the gene matches.

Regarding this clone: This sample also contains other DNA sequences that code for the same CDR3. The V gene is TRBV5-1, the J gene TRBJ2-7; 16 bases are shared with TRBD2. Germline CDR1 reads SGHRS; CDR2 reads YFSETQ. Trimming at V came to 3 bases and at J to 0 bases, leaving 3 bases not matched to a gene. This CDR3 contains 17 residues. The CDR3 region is CASSWGLAGGSSYEQYF. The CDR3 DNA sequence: TGCGCCAGCAGCTGGGGACTAGCGGGAGGGAGCTCCTACGAGCAGTACTTC.

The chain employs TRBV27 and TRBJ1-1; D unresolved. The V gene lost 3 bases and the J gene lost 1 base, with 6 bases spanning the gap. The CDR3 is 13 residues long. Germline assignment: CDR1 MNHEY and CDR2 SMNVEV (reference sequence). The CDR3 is CASSFSENTEAFF. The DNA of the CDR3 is TGTGCCAGCAGTTTCTCGGAGAACACTGAAGCTTTCTTT.

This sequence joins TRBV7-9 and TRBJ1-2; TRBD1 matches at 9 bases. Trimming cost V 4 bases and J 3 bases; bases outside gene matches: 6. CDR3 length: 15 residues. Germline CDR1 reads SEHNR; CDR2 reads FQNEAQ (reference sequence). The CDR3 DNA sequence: TGTGCCAGCAGCTCTCGACAGGGGGTGCACTATGGCTACACCTTC. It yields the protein CASSSRQGVHYGYTF.

The CDR3 coding sequence is TGTGCCTGGAGTCGGATCAACACCGGGGAGCTGTTTTTT. Translating gives CAWSRINTGELFF. V usage is TRBV30 and J usage is TRBJ2-2; D is undetermined. Trimming cost V 2 bases and J 2 bases, with 6 bases left between them. CDR1 is GTSNPN and CDR2 is SVGIG in the germline V gene (reference sequence). CDR3 length equals 13 residues.

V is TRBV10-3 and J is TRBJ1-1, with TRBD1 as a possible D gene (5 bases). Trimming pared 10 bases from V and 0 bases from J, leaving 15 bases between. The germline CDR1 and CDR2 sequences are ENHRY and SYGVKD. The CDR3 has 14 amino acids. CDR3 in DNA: TGTGCCACTACGGGGGGGAGATTGAACACTGAAGCTTTCTTT. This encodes CATTGGRLNTEAFF.

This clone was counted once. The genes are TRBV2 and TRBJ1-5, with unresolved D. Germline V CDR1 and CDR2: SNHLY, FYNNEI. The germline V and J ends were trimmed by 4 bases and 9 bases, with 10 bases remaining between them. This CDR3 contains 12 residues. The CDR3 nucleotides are TGTGCCAGCAGTGGACCCGATTTGCCCCAGCATTTT. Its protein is CASSGPDLPQHF.

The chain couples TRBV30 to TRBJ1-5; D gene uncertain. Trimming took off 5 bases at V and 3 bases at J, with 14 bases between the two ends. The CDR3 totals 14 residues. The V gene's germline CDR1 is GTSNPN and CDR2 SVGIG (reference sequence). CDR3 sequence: CAWGITSLNQPQHF. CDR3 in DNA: TGTGCCTGGGGAATTACCTCCCTCAATCAGCCCCAGCATTTT.

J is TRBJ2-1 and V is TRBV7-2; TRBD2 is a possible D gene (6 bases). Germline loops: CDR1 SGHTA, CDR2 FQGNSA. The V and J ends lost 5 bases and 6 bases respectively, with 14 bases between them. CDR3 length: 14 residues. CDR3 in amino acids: CASSPGLPPNEQFF. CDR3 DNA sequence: TGTGCCAGCAGCCCGGGACTTCCCCCCAATGAGCAGTTCTTC.

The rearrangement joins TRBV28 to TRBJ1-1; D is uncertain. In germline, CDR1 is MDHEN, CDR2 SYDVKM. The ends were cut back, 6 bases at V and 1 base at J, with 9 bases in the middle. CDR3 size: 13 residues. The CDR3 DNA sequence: TGTGCCAGCAGCCCCCCGCAGAACACTGAAGCTTTCTTT. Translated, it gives CASSPPQNTEAFF.

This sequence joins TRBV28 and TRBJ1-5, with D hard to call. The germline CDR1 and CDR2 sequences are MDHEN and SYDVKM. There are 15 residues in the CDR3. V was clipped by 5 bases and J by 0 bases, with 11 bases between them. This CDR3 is CASSPRQASNQPQHF. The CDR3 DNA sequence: TGTGCCAGCAGTCCCAGGCAGGCTAGCAATCAGCCCCAGCATTTT.